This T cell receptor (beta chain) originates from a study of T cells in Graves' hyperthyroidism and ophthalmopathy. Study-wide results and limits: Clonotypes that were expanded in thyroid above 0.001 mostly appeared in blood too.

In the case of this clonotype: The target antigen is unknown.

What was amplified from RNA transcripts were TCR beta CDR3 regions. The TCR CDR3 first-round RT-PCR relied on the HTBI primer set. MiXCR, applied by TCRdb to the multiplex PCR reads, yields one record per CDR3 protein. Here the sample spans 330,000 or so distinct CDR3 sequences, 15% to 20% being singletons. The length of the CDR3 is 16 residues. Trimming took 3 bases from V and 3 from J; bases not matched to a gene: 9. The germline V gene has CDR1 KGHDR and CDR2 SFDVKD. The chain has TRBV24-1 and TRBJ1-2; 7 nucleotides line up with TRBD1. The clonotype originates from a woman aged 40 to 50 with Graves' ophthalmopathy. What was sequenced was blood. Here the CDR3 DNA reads TGTGCCACCAGTGATCCAAGAGGGGGCGACGACTATGGCTACACCTTC. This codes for CATSDPRGGDDYGYTF.